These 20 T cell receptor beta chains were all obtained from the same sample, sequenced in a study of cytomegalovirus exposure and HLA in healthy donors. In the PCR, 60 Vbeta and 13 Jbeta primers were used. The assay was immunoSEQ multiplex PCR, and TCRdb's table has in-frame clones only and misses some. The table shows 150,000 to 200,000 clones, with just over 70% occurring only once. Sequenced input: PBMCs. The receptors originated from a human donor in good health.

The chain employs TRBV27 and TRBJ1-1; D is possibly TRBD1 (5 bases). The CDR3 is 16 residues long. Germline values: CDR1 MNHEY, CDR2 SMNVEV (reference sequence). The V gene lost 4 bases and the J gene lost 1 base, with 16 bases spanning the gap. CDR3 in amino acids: CASSSPGERGNTEAFF. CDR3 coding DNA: TGTGCCAGCAGTTCCCCGGGGGAACGGGGGAACACTGAAGCTTTCTTT.

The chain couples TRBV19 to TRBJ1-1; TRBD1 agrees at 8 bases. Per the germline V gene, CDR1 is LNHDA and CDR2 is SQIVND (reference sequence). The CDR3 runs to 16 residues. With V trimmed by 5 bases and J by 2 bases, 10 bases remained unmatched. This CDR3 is CASSDLGRGPNTEAFF. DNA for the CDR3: TGTGCCAGTAGTGATTTGGGCAGGGGGCCAAACACTGAAGCTTTCTTT.

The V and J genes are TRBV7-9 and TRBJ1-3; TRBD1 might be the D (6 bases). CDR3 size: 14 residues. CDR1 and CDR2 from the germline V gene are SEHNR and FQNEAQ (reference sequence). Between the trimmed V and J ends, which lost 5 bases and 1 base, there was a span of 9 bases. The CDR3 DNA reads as TGTGCCAGCAGCCTCACAGGGTCTGGAAACACCATATATTTT. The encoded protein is CASSLTGSGNTIYF.

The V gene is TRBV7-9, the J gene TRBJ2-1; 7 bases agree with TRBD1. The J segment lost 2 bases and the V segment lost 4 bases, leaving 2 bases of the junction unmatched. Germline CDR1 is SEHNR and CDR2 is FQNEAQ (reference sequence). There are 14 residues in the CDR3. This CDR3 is CASSSGQAYNEQFF. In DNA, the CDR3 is TGTGCCAGCAGCTCCGGACAGGCCTACAATGAGCAGTTCTTC.

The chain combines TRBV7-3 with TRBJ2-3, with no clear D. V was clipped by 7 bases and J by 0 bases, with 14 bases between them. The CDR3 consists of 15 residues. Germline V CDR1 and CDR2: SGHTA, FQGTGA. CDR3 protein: CASTVLWRSTDTQYF. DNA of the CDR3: TGTGCCAGCACCGTCCTTTGGCGGAGCACAGATACGCAGTATTTT.

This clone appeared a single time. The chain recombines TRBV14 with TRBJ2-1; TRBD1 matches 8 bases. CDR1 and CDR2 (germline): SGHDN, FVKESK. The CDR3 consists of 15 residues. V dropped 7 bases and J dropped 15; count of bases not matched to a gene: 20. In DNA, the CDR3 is TGTGCCAGCACCCCCCATACAGGGGGTCCCCCCCAAGCGTTCTTC. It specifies CASTPHTGGPPQAFF.

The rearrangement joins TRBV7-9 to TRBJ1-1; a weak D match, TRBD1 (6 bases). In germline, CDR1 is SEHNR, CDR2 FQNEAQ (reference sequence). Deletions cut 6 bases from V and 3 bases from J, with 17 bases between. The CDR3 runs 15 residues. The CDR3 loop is CASRPGGGPDTEAFF. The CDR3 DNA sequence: TGTGCCAGCAGGCCGGGAGGGGGGCCGGACACTGAAGCTTTCTTT.

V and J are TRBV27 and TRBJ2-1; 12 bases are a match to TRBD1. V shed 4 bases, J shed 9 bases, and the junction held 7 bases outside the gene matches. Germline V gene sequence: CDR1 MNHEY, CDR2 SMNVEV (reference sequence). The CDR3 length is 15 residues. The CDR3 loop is CASSSPGQGASEQFF. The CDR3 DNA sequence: TGTGCCAGCAGTTCTCCGGGACAGGGGGCTAGTGAGCAGTTCTTC.

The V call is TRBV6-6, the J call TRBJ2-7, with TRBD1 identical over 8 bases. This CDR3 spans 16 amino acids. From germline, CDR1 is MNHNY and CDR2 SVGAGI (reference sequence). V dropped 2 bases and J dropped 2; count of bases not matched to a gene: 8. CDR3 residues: CASSYGQGEEAYEQYF. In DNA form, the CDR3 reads TGTGCCAGCAGTTACGGACAGGGCGAGGAGGCCTACGAGCAGTACTTC.

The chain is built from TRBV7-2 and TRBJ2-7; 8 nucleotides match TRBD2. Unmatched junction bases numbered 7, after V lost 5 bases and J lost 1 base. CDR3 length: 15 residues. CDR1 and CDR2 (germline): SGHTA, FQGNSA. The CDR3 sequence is CASSLPRGESYEQYF. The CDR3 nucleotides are TGTGCCAGCAGCCTACCGCGGGGGGAGTCCTACGAGCAGTACTTC.

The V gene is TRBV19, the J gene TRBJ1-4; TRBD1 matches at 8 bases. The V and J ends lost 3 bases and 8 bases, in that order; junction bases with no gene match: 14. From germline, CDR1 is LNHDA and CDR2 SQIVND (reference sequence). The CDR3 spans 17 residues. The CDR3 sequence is CASSITSGGIVFEKLFF. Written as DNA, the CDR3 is TGTGCCAGTAGTATCACGTCAGGGGGCATCGTATTCGAAAAACTGTTTTTT.

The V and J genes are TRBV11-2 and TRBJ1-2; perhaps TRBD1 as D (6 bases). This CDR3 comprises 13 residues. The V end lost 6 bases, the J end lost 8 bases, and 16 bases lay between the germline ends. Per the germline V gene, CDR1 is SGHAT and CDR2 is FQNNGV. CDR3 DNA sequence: TGTGCCAGCAGACAAATCGGACAGACAGGCTACACCTTC. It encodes CASRQIGQTGYTF.

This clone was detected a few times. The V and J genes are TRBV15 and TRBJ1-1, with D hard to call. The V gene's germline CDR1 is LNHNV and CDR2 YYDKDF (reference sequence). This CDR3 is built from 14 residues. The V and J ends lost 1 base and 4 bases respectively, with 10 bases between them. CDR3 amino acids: CATSRGAGITEAFF. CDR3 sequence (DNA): TGTGCCACCAGCAGAGGGGCTGGAATCACTGAAGCTTTCTTT.

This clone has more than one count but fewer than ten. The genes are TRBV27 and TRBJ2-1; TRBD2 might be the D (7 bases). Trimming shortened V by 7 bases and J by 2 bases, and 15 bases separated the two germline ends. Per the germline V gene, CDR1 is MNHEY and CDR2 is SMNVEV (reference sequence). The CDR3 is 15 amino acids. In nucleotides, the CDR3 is TGTGCCAGCATTGGGGGCGGGGGCGCCTACAATGAGCAGTTCTTC. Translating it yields CASIGGGGAYNEQFF.

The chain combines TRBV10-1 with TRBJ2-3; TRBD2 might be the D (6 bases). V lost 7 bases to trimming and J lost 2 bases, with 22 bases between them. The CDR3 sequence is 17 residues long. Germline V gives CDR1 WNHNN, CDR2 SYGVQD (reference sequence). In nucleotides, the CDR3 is TGCGCCAGCACCTCTCCCCCGGGACGGACTATCACAGATACGCAGTATTTT. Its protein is CASTSPPGRTITDTQYF.

The CDR3 sequence: CASSHTGIQETQYF. CDR3 nucleotide sequence: TGCGCCAGCAGCCACACGGGGATCCAAGAGACCCAGTACTTC. V is TRBV5-1 and J is TRBJ2-5; a possible D gene is TRBD2 (5 bases). The CDR3 totals 14 residues. Trimming took off 4 bases at V and 1 base at J, with 11 bases between the two ends. Germline lookup yields CDR1 SGHRS and CDR2 YFSETQ.

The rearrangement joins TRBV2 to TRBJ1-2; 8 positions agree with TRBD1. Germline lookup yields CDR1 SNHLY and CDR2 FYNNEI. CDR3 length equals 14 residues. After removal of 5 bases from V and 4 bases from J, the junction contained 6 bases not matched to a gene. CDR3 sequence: CASSRTGSTYGYTF. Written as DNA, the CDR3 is TGTGCCAGCAGTCGGACAGGGAGTACCTATGGCTACACCTTC.

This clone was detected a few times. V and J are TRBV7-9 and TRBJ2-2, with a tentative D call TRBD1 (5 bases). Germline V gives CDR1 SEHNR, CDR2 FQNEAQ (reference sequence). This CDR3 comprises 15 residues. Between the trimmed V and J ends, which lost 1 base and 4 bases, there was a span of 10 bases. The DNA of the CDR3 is TGTGCCAGCAGCTTAGAAGGGGTGAGCACCGGGGAGCTGTTTTTT. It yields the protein CASSLEGVSTGELFF.

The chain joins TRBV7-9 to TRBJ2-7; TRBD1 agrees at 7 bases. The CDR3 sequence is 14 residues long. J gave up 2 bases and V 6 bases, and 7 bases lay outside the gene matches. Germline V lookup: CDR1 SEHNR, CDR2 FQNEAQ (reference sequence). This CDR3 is CASRPSQGAYEQYF. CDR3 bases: TGTGCCAGCAGACCATCCCAGGGGGCCTACGAGCAGTACTTC. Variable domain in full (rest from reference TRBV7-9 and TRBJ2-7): DTGVSQNPRHKITKRGQNVTFRCDPISEHNRLYWYRQTLGQGPEFLTYFQNEAQLEKSRLLSDRFSAERPKGSFSTLEIQRTEQGDSAMYLCASRPSQGAYEQYFGPGTRLTVT.

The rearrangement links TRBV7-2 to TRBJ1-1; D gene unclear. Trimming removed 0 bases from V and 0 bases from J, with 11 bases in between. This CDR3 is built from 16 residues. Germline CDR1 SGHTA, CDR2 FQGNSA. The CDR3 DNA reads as TGTGCCAGCAGCTTAGCTCGGTCTCCCATGAACACTGAAGCTTTCTTT. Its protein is CASSLARSPMNTEAFF. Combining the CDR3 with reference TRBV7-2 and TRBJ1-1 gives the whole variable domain GAGVSQSPSNKVTEKGKDVELRCDPISGHTALYWYRQSLGQGLEFLIYFQGNSAPDKSGLPSDRFSAERTGGSVSTLTIQRTQQEDSAVYLCASSLARSPMNTEAFFGQGTRLTVV.